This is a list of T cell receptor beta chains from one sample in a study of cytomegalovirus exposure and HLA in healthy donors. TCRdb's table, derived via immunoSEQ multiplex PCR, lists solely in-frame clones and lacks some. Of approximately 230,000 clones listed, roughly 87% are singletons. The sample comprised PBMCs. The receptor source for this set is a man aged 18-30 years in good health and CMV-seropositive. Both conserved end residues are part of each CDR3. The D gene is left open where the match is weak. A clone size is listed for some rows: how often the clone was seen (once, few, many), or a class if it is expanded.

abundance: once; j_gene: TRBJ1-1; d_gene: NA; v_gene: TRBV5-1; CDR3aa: CASSPVLGNTEAFF; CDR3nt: TGCGCCAGCAGCCCCGTCCTAGGAAACACTGAAGCTTTCTTT
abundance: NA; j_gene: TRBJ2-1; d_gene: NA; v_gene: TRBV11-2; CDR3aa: CASSFPRTGTNSYNEQFF; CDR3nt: TGTGCCAGCAGCTTCCCCAGGACGGGGACCAACTCCTACAATGAGCAGTTCTTC
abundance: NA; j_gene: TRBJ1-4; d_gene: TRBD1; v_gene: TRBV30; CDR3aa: CAGLRGPDEKLFF; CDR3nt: TGTGCCGGACTTAGGGGGCCTGATGAAAAACTGTTTTTT
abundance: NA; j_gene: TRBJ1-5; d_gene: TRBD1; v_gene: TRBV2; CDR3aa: CASKRTGEKSQPQHF; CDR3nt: TGTGCCAGCAAGCGAACAGGGGAGAAAAGCCAGCCCCAGCATTTT
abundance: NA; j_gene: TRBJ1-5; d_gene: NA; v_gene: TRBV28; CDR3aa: CASTSRRHNNQPQHF; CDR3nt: TGTGCCAGCACCTCTAGGCGGCACAACAATCAGCCCCAGCATTTT
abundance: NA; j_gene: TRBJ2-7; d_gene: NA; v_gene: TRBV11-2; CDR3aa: CASSLAAGTLGEQYF; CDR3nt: TGTGCCAGCAGCCTGGCGGCAGGGACCCTAGGCGAGCAGTACTTC
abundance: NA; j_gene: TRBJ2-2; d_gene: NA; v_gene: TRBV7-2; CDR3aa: CASSLGGNTGELFF; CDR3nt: TGTGCCAGCAGCTTAGGTGGGAACACCGGGGAGCTGTTTTTT
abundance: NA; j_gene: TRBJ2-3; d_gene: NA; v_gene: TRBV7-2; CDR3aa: CASIRGLDTDTQYF; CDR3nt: TGTGCCAGCATTAGGGGCCTAGACACAGATACGCAGTATTTT
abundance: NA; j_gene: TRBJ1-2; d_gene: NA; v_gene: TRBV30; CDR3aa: CAWSPRRNYGYTF; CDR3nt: TGTGCCTGGAGTCCGCGAAGGAACTATGGCTACACCTTC
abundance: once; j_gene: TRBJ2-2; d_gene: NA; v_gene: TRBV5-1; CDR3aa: CASSLAVPNTGELFF; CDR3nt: TGCGCCAGCAGCTTGGCTGTCCCTAACACCGGGGAGCTGTTTTTT
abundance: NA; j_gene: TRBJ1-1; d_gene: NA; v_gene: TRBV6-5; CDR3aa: CASKSQRGVTEAFF; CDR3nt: TGTGCCAGCAAATCCCAACGCGGGGTCACTGAAGCTTTCTTT
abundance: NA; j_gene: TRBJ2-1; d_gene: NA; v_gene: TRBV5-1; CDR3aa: CASSPDSLLGEQFF; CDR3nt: TGCGCCAGCAGTCCCGACTCACTCTTGGGTGAGCAGTTCTTC
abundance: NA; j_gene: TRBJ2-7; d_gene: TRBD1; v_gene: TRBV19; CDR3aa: CASKPGTGGTREQYF; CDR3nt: TGTGCCAGTAAACCCGGGACAGGGGGGACGAGAGAGCAGTACTTC
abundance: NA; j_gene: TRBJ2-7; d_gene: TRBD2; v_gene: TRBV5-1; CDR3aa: CASSLAAGGEQYF; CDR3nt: TGCGCCAGCAGCTTGGCTGCGGGAGGCGAGCAGTACTTC
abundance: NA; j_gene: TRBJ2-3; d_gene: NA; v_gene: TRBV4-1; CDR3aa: CASSQGSSRADTQYF; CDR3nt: TGCGCCAGCAGCCAAGGCTCCTCGAGGGCAGATACGCAGTATTTT
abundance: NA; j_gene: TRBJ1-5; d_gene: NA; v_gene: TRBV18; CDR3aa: CASSPGTGVTQPQHF; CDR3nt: TGTGCCAGCTCCCCCGGGACGGGGGTAACTCAGCCCCAGCATTTT
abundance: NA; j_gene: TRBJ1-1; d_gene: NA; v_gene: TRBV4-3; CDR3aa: CASSQDTRTMAFF; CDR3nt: TGCGCCAGCAGCCAAGATACTCGGACTATGGCTTTCTTT
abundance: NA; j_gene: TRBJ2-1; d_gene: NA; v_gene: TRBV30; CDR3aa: CAWSSATLRWHEQFF; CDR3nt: TGTGCCTGGAGTTCCGCGACTTTGAGGTGGCATGAGCAGTTCTTC
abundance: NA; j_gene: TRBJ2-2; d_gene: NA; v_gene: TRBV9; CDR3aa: CASSVARELFF; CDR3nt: TGTGCCAGCAGCGTAGCTAGGGAGCTGTTTTTT
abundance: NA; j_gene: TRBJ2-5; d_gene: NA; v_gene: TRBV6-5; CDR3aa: CASSQTESKVTQYF; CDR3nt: TGTGCCAGCAGCCAGACAGAGTCGAAGGTGACCCAGTACTTC
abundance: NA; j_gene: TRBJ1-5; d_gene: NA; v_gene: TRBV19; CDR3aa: CASSIGLQPQHF; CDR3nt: TGTGCCAGTAGTATAGGTCTTCAGCCCCAGCATTTT
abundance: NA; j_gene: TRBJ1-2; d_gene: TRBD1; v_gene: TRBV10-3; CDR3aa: CAISQTGTAFYGYTF; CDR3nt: TGTGCCATCAGCCAAACCGGGACAGCCTTCTATGGCTACACCTTC
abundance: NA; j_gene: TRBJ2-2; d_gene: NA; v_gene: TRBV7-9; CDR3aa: CASSLVLRGELFF; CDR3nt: TGTGCCAGCAGCTTAGTGTTACGCGGGGAGCTGTTTTTT
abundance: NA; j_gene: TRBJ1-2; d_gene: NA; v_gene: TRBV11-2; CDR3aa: CASSFSGTDYGYTF; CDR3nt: TGTGCCAGCAGCTTCTCAGGGACTGACTATGGCTACACCTTC
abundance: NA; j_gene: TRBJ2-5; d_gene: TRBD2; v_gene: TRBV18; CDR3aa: CASSPTSGETQYF; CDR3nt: TGTGCCAGCTCACCGACTAGCGGGGAGACCCAGTACTTC
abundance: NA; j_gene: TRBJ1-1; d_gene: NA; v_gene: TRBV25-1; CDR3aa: CASSQNYMNTEAFF; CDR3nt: TGTGCCAGCAGTCAGAACTATATGAACACTGAAGCTTTCTTT
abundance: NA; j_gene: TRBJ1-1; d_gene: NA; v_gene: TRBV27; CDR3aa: CASSLNPGGSTEAFF; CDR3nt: TGTGCCAGCAGTTTAAATCCGGGTGGGAGCACTGAAGCTTTCTTT
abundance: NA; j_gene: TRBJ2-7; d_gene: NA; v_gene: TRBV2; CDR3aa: CASKEGYEQYF; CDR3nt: TGTGCCAGCAAGGAGGGCTACGAGCAGTACTTC
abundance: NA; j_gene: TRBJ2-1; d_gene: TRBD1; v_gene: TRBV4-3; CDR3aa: CASSQAKTGGPPGNEQFF; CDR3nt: TGCGCCAGCAGCCAAGCCAAGACAGGGGGCCCACCTGGCAATGAGCAGTTCTTC
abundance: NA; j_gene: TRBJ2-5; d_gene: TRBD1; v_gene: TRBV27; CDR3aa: CASSPPGQTQETQYF; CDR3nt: TGTGCCAGCAGTCCGCCGGGACAGACACAAGAGACCCAGTACTTC
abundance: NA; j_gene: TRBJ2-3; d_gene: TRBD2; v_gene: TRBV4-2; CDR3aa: CASSRVEGGGTDTQYF; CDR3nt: TGTGCCAGCAGCCGTGTCGAGGGAGGGGGCACAGATACGCAGTATTTT
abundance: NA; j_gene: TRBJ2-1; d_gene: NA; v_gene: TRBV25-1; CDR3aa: CASSEYRNEQFF; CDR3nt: TGTGCCAGCAGTGAATATCGGAATGAGCAGTTCTTC